One and the same sample provided the 26 T cell receptor beta chains below, sequenced in a study of siplizumab effects on memory and regulatory T cells. Sequencing was performed with immunoSEQ multiplex PCR; in TCRdb, only in-frame clones are kept and a portion is missing. The sample has 57,000 or so clones; 70% to 85% are singletons. The sequencing input was memory CD4+ T cells sorted from blood. These receptors were obtained from a human donor in good health.

This clone was detected only a few times. The genes are TRBV5-6 and TRBJ1-1, with D tentatively TRBD1 (6 bases). Deletions cut 1 base from V and 5 bases from J, with 9 bases between. The CDR3 spans 13 residues. Germline V gives CDR1 SGHDT, CDR2 YYEEEE. The CDR3 sequence is CASSLTGRTEAFF. The CDR3 coding sequence is TGTGCCAGCAGCTTGACAGGGAGGACTGAAGCTTTCTTT. Full variable domain (remainder filled in from reference TRBV5-6 and TRBJ1-1): DAGVTQSPTHLIKTRGQQVTLRCSPKSGHDTVSWYQQALGQGPQFIFQYYEEEERQRGNFPDRFSGHQFPNYSSELNVNALLLGDSALYLCASSLTGRTEAFFGQGTRLTVV.

This chain joins TRBV7-2 and TRBJ2-5; 7 nucleotides agree with TRBD2. V was pared by 5 bases and J by 4 bases, with 10 bases of the junction left unmatched. This CDR3 region has 15 residues. Per germline, CDR1 SGHTA and CDR2 FQGNSA. Here the CDR3 DNA reads TGTGCCAGCAGCCGAAAGACTAGCCCTCCAGAGACCCAGTACTTC. This encodes CASSRKTSPPETQYF. Using reference TRBV7-2 and TRBJ2-5 for the parts outside the CDR3, the full variable domain is GAGVSQSPSNKVTEKGKDVELRCDPISGHTALYWYRQSLGQGLEFLIYFQGNSAPDKSGLPSDRFSAERTGGSVSTLTIQRTQQEDSAVYLCASSRKTSPPETQYFGPGTRLLVL.

J is TRBJ1-2 and V is TRBV7-2; the D gene is possibly TRBD1 (6 bases). V gave up 2 bases and J gave up 2 bases, with 12 bases separating them. Germline V CDR1 and CDR2: SGHTA, FQGNSA. The CDR3 consists of 15 residues. The CDR3 is CASSLSMGQNYGYTF. In DNA form, the CDR3 reads TGTGCCAGCAGCTTATCGATGGGACAAAACTATGGCTACACCTTC.

This clone is a singleton in its sample. The genes are TRBV6-1 and TRBJ1-2; D ambiguous. CDR3 length equals 12 residues. Trimming took 4 bases from V and 5 from J, leaving 8 bases between them. The germline CDR1 and CDR2 sequences are MNHNS and SASEGT. CDR3 sequence (DNA): TGTGCCAGCAGTGGGACGGATTATGGCTACACCTTC. This translates into CASSGTDYGYTF.

V usage is TRBV10-3 and J usage is TRBJ1-2; the match to TRBD1 covers 8 bases. V gave up 10 bases and J gave up 4 bases; unmatched junction bases: 8. This CDR3 spans 13 amino acids. CDR1 and CDR2 from the germline V gene are ENHRY and SYGVKD. DNA of the CDR3: TGTGCCACGTGGAGTGGACAGGGCTATGGCTACACCTTC. Protein product: CATWSGQGYGYTF.

The V and J genes are TRBV19 and TRBJ2-3, with TRBD1 matching over 8 bases. This CDR3 comprises 14 residues. Trimming cost V 6 bases and J 2 bases; bases outside gene matches: 4. From germline, CDR1 is LNHDA and CDR2 SQIVND (reference sequence). The CDR3 reads CASRYRGVTDTQYF. CDR3 DNA: TGTGCCAGTAGGTACAGGGGGGTCACAGATACGCAGTATTTT.

The V and J genes are TRBV6-1 and TRBJ1-4; D ambiguous. The CDR3 contains 15 residues. CDR1 and CDR2 from the germline V gene are MNHNS and SASEGT. V was trimmed by 6 bases and J by 3 bases, leaving 14 bases between them. The CDR3 loop reads CASSPSRAPNEKLFF. The CDR3 coding sequence is TGTGCCAGCAGCCCATCCCGGGCCCCTAATGAAAAACTGTTTTTT.

The CDR3 DNA reads as TGTGCCAGCAGCCCCACGACAGGGGTCTCTGGAAACACCATATATTTT. Translation: CASSPTTGVSGNTIYF. The gene calls are TRBV28 and TRBJ1-3, with 8 positions matching TRBD1. V lost 6 bases, J lost 0 bases, and 7 bases stayed unmatched. Germline V gene sequence: CDR1 MDHEN, CDR2 SYDVKM. The CDR3 is 16 residues long. Using reference TRBV28 and TRBJ1-3 for the parts outside the CDR3, the full variable domain is DVKVTQSSRYLVKRTGEKVFLECVQDMDHENMFWYRQDPGLGLRLIYFSYDVKMKEKGDIPEGYSVSREKKERFSLILESASTNQTSMYLCASSPTTGVSGNTIYFGEGSWLTVV.

This chain uses TRBV15 with TRBJ1-1; no clear D gene. V was shortened by 0 bases and J by 0 bases, with 14 bases between the two germline ends. This CDR3 region has 17 residues. CDR1 and CDR2 from the germline V gene are LNHNV and YYDKDF (reference sequence). The CDR3 loop reads CATSREGSSFMNTEAFF. CDR3 DNA sequence: TGTGCCACCAGCAGAGAGGGCAGTTCGTTTATGAACACTGAAGCTTTCTTT.

This clone appeared a single time. The rearrangement uses TRBV2 and TRBJ2-7; possibly TRBD2 for D (6 bases). CDR1 is SNHLY, CDR2 FYNNEI, per germline. The germline V and J ends were trimmed by 3 bases and 7 bases, with 13 bases remaining between them. This CDR3 has 13 residues. DNA for the CDR3: TGTGCCAGCAGTGAGCGGGACCTTGGGGAGCAGTACTTC. It specifies CASSERDLGEQYF.

The chain joins TRBV5-6 to TRBJ1-1; TRBD1 matches at 7 bases. The germline V gene has CDR1 SGHDT and CDR2 YYEEEE. V gave up 3 bases and J gave up 6 bases; unmatched junction bases: 11. This CDR3 comprises 15 residues. CDR3 DNA sequence: TGTGCCAGCAGCTCGGCGGACAGGAATGGGGCTGAAGCTTTCTTT. It encodes CASSSADRNGAEAFF.

This sequence joins TRBV5-1 and TRBJ1-1; 7 bases are shared with TRBD1. This CDR3 has 16 amino acids. The germline gives CDR1 SGHRS, CDR2 YFSETQ. With 4 bases clipped from V and 1 base from J, the junction kept 10 bases outside the gene matches. In nucleotides, the CDR3 is TGCGCCAGCAGCCCTTCCGTGACAGGGTCGAACACTGAAGCTTTCTTT. It is translated as CASSPSVTGSNTEAFF.

This chain joins TRBV7-2 and TRBJ1-6, with D possibly being TRBD1 (5 bases). Germline lookup yields CDR1 SGHTA and CDR2 FQGNSA. V dropped 1 base and J dropped 4 bases, with 8 bases sitting between them. CDR3 size: 15 residues. The CDR3: CASSLGRVYNSPLHF. In nucleotides, the CDR3 is TGTGCCAGCAGCTTAGGCAGGGTGTATAATTCACCCCTCCACTTT.

The chain recombines TRBV5-1 with TRBJ1-1; 7 bases agree with TRBD1. The CDR3 runs 14 residues. Germline-derived CDR1 and CDR2 are SGHRS and YFSETQ. Unmatched junction bases numbered 1, after V lost 1 base and J lost 1 base. Here the CDR3 reads CASSLQGGNTEAFF. The CDR3 nucleotides are TGCGCCAGCAGCTTGCAGGGGGGGAACACTGAAGCTTTCTTT. Full variable domain (rest looked up from reference TRBV5-1 and TRBJ1-1): KAGVTQTPRYLIKTRGQQVTLSCSPISGHRSVSWYQQTPGQGLQFLFEYFSETQRNKGNFPGRFSGRQFSNSRSEMNVSTLELGDSALYLCASSLQGGNTEAFFGQGTRLTVV.

The V and J genes are TRBV7-9 and TRBJ2-3; no definite D call. The V gene lost 2 bases and the J gene lost 1 base, with 13 bases spanning the gap. The CDR3 is 16 residues long. CDR1 and CDR2 (germline): SEHNR, FQNEAQ (reference sequence). DNA of the CDR3: TGTGCCAGCAGCTTATCCGGGCCAGCTGGCACAGATACGCAGTATTTT. Its translation: CASSLSGPAGTDTQYF.

In nucleotides, the CDR3 is TGTGCCAGCAGCTTTCTTTCCTACAATGAGCAGTTCTTC. This encodes CASSFLSYNEQFF. The rearrangement links TRBV7-2 to TRBJ2-1; D remains ambiguous. Germline-derived CDR1 and CDR2 are SGHTA and FQGNSA. Trimming removed 3 bases from V and 1 base from J, with 4 bases in between. CDR3 size: 13 residues.

V gene TRBV10-1 combines with J gene TRBJ2-5; 7 bases are a match to TRBD2. The DNA matches TRBJ2-7 better at its end, which makes the J call doubtful. From germline, CDR1 is WNHNN and CDR2 SYGVQD (reference sequence). The CDR3 totals 12 residues. The CDR3 protein is CASSRGSTEQYF. DNA of the CDR3: TGCGCCAGCAGTCGCGGGAGTACCGAGCAGTACTTC.

This clone was observed once. This chain links TRBV19 with TRBJ2-1; D possibly corresponds to TRBD2 (6 bases). The CDR3 consists of 17 residues. Per germline, CDR1 LNHDA and CDR2 SQIVND (reference sequence). The V gene lost 3 bases and the J gene lost 1 base, with 16 bases spanning the gap. The CDR3 protein is CASSIPARGVSYNEQFF. CDR3 nucleotides: TGTGCCAGTAGTATCCCGGCGCGGGGCGTTTCCTACAATGAGCAGTTCTTC. The variable domain in full, with the rest retrieved from reference TRBV19 and TRBJ2-1, is DGGITQSPKYLFRKEGQNVTLSCEQNLNHDAMYWYRQDPGQGLRLIYYSQIVNDFQKGDIAEGYSVSREKKESFPLTVTSAQKNPTAFYLCASSIPARGVSYNEQFFGPGTRLTVL.

The count of this clone is one. The chain combines TRBV18 with TRBJ2-7, with D uncertain. There are 12 residues in the CDR3. Germline lookup yields CDR1 KGHSH and CDR2 LQKENI. Trimming took 6 bases from V and 0 from J, leaving 6 bases between them. The CDR3 loop is CASSRFSYEQYF. The CDR3 region has the DNA TGTGCCAGCTCCCGTTTCTCCTACGAGCAGTACTTC.

This clone has more than one count but fewer than ten. The V call is TRBV2, the J call TRBJ1-6; a weak D match, TRBD1 (5 bases). Trimming left V 3 bases short and J 2 bases short, with 8 bases between. CDR3 size: 15 residues. Germline CDR1 SNHLY, CDR2 FYNNEI. This CDR3 is CASSDGGTYNSPLHF. For the CDR3, the DNA is TGTGCCAGCAGTGACGGGGGAACCTATAATTCACCCCTCCACTTT.

The chain recombines TRBV21-1 with TRBJ2-2; the table names TRBD2, a call not compared with the DNA. TRBV21-1 constitutes a pseudogene. The CDR3 sequence is 15 residues long. The CDR3 sequence: CASTHHYEFPGELFF. In DNA form, the CDR3 reads TGTGCCAGCACCCACCATTATGAGTTCCCCGGGGAGCTGTTTTTT.

The CDR3 protein is CASRSGTGGASNYGYTF. The CDR3 nucleotides read TGCGCCAGCAGGTCCGGGACAGGGGGCGCGTCTAACTATGGCTACACCTTC. The rearrangement links TRBV5-1 to TRBJ1-2; 12 bases line up with TRBD1. This CDR3 region has 17 residues. With 5 bases clipped from V and 0 bases from J, the junction kept 8 bases outside the gene matches. Germline V gene data show CDR1 as SGHRS and CDR2 as YFSETQ.

CDR3 DNA: TGTGCCAGCAGCTTAATTCTCGACGAGCAGTACTTC. Amino acids: CASSLILDEQYF. The chain links TRBV7-9 to TRBJ2-7; D gene ambiguous. Trimming took off 2 bases at V and 5 bases at J, with 7 bases between the two ends. Germline lookup yields CDR1 SEHNR and CDR2 FQNEAQ (reference sequence). The CDR3 has 12 residues.

The genes are TRBV14 and TRBJ1-2, with 7 bases lining up with TRBD1. Per germline, CDR1 SGHDN and CDR2 FVKESK. The CDR3 extends over 15 amino acids. The V gene end was trimmed by 4 bases and the J gene end by 3 bases; junction bases not matched to a gene: 8. The CDR3 here is CASSLSLGGHYGYTF. The DNA for the CDR3 is TGTGCCAGCAGCCTCAGCCTAGGGGGCCACTATGGCTACACCTTC. Using reference TRBV14 and TRBJ1-2 for the parts outside the CDR3, the full variable domain is EAGVTQFPSHSVIEKGQTVTLRCDPISGHDNLYWYRRVMGKEIKFLLHFVKESKQDESGMPNNRFLAERTGGTYSTLKVQPAELEDSGVYFCASSLSLGGHYGYTFGSGTRLTVV.

The CDR3 region has the DNA TGTGCCAGTAGCCGACGGGGGAATTCACCCCTCCACTTT. It specifies CASSRRGNSPLHF. The chain is built from TRBV19 and TRBJ1-6; TRBD1 might be the D (5 bases). CDR3 length: 13 amino acids. V lost 6 bases, J lost 7 bases, and 10 bases lay in between. CDR1 is LNHDA, CDR2 SQIVND, per germline (reference sequence).

This clone showed up just once. The chain has TRBV6-5 and TRBJ1-2; D gene ambiguous. The CDR3 covers 12 residues. Between the trimmed V and J ends, which lost 4 bases and 2 bases, there was a span of 5 bases. Germline V gene lookup returns CDR1 MNHEY and CDR2 SVGAGI. CDR3 sequence: CASSSFNYGYTF. Written as DNA, the CDR3 is TGTGCCAGCAGTTCCTTCAACTATGGCTACACCTTC.